The subject of this entry is one TCR beta chain. The target antigen is unknown. Other DNA sequences in this sample translate to the same CDR3. Genomic DNA of every subset was divided equally among multiple immunoSEQ plates. Produced via immunoSEQ multiplex PCR; TCRdb's table is partial and in-frame only. The top ten clones hold 0.35% to 0.45% of a sample with 2 million to 2.5 million clones, approximately 95% of them seen once. The data are from a study of shared clonotypes between healthy human individuals. Broader study findings: Rarefaction revealed incomplete sorted-subset sequencing despite large depth.

Naive CD4+ cells were CD45RA-selected; the remaining cells were memory. V was clipped by 2 bases and J by 4 bases, with 8 bases between them. The germline gives CDR1 MNHEY, CDR2 SMNVEV (reference sequence). This CDR3 has 13 amino acids. The sequence derives from a man younger than 35 in good health. Some clones in this sample may be carry-over from other donors' samples. The V call is TRBV27, the J call TRBJ1-2, with a weak D call TRBD1 (5 bases). The sequenced sample consisted of naive CD4+ T cells from PBMCs. The subset was: CD45RA+ positively selected. The CDR3 DNA is TGTGCCAGCAGTTTAAGGGGTGGCTATGGCTACACCTTC. Translating gives CASSLRGGYGYTF.